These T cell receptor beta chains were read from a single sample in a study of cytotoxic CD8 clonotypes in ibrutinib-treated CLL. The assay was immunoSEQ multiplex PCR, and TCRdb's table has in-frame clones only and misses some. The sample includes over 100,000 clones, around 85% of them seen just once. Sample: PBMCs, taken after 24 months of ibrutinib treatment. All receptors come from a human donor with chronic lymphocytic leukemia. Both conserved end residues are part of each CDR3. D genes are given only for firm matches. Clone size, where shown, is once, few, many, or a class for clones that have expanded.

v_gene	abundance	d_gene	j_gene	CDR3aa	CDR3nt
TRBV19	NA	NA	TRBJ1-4	CASSNGGRDNEKLFF	TGTGCCAGTAGTAATGGGGGCAGGGATAACGAAAAACTGTTTTTT
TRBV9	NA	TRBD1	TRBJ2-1	CASSSDRGPFF	TGTGCCAGCAGTTCGGACAGGGGGCCATTCTTC
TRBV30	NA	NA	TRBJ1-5	CAWSVNSNQPQHF	TGTGCCTGGAGTGTAAATAGCAATCAGCCCCAGCATTTT
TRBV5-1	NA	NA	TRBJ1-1	CASSPGGGLYTEAFF	TGCGCCAGCAGCCCCGGGGGGGGGCTGTACACTGAAGCTTTCTTT
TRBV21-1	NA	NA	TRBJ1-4	CASSKAKGQGANEKLFF	TGTGCCAGCAGCAAAGCTAAGGGACAGGGGGCTAATGAAAAACTGTTTTTT
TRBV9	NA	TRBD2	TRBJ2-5	CASSVGVGRSGRGETQYF	TGTGCCAGCAGCGTAGGGGTGGGCAGGAGCGGGAGAGGAGAGACCCAGTACTTC
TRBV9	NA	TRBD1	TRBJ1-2	CASSTDRVGNYGYTF	TGTGCCAGCAGCACCGACAGGGTGGGTAACTATGGCTACACCTTC
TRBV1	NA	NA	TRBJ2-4	CTSSQGMGLAGHWGKNIQYF	TGCACCAGCAGCCAAGGAATGGGACTAGCGGGGCACTGGGGCAAAAACATTCAGTACTTC
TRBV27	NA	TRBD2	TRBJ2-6	CASTPYRTSGISSGANVLTF	TGTGCCAGCACCCCCTATCGGACTAGCGGGATCTCATCCGGGGCCAACGTCCTGACTTTC
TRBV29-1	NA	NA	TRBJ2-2	CSVEVVVVRGTGELFF	TGCAGCGTTGAAGTAGTAGTCGTGAGGGGGACCGGGGAGCTGTTTTTT
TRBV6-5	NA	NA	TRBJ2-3	CASRPSGADTQYF	TGTGCCAGCAGACCTAGTGGAGCAGATACGCAGTATTTT
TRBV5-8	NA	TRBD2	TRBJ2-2	CASSNGGATGELFF	TGTGCCAGCAGCAACGGGGGGGCCACCGGGGAGCTGTTTTTT
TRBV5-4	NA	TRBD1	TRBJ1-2	CASSLQGAKIAGYTF	TGTGCCAGCAGCTTACAGGGGGCAAAAATAGCTGGCTACACCTTC
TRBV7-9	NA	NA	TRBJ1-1	CASSSEGPGAFF	TGTGCCAGCAGCTCGGAGGGACCTGGGGCTTTCTTT
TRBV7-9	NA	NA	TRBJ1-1	CASSLRQAGAEAFF	TGTGCCAGCAGCTTAAGACAGGCGGGGGCTGAAGCTTTCTTT
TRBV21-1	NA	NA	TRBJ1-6	CASSNRQDYNSPLHF	TGTGCCAGCAGCAACCGACAGGATTACAATTCACCCCTCCACTTT
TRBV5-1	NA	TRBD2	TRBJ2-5	CASSLSSGGLQETQYF	TGCGCCAGCAGCTTGAGTAGCGGGGGCCTCCAAGAGACCCAGTACTTC
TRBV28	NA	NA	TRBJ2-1	CASSLVRLRNEQFF	TGTGCCAGCAGTTTAGTAAGGCTTCGGAATGAGCAGTTCTTC
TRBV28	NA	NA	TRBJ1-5	CASRILNQPQHF	TGTGCCAGCAGGATCCTCAATCAGCCCCAGCATTTT
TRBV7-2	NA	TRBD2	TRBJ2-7	CASSLVLAVSYEQYF	TGTGCCAGCAGCTTAGTCCTAGCGGTGTCCTACGAGCAGTACTTC
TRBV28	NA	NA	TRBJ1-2	CASSFVVGFGYTF	TGTGCCAGCAGTTTTGTAGTGGGATTTGGCTACACCTTC
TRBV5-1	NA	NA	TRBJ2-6	CASSLRQPAAGANVLTF	TGCGCCAGCAGCTTGAGGCAACCGGCGGCTGGGGCCAACGTCCTGACTTTC
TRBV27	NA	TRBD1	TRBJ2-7	CASSLWGQGSYEQYF	TGTGCCAGCAGTTTATGGGGACAGGGTTCCTACGAGCAGTACTTC
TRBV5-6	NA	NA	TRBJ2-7	CASSLVAGEQYF	TGTGCCAGCAGCTTGGTCGCAGGGGAGCAGTACTTC
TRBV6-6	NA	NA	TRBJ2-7	CASSYGVRGDTEQYF	TGTGCCAGCAGTTACGGGGTACGGGGGGACACCGAGCAGTACTTC
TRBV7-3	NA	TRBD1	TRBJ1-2	CASSPTGSYGYTF	TGTGCCAGCAGCCCGACAGGGTCCTATGGCTACACCTTC
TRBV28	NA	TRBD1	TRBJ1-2	CASSPGQVIYGYTF	TGTGCCAGCAGTCCGGGACAGGTGATATATGGCTACACCTTC
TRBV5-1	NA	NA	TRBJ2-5	CASSYHPLQGGSETQYF	TGCGCCAGCAGCTACCACCCTCTACAGGGCGGATCAGAGACCCAGTACTTC
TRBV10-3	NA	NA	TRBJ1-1	CAISESEGSSSEAFF	TGTGCCATCAGTGAGTCGGAGGGGTCGAGCAGTGAAGCTTTCTTT
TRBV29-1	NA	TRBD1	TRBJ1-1	CSGQTGGSNTEAFF	TGCAGCGGGCAGACAGGGGGGTCGAACACTGAAGCTTTCTTT
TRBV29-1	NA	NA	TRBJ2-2	CSVVLDPPRGNTGELFF	TGCAGCGTTGTTCTGGACCCCCCCCGGGGGAACACCGGGGAGCTGTTTTTT
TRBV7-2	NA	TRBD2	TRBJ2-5	CASSTPLAGTKETQYF	TGTGCCAGCAGCACCCCACTAGCGGGGACTAAAGAGACCCAGTACTTC
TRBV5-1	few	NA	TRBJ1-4	CASSFGINRETLFF	TGCGCCAGCAGTTTTGGGATCAACAGGGAAACACTGTTTTTT
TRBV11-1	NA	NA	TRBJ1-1	CASSPQGRPDAEAFF	TGTGCCAGCAGCCCTCAGGGACGCCCAGATGCTGAAGCTTTCTTT
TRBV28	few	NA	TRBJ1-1	CASIGINQAEAFF	TGTGCCAGCATTGGGATTAATCAGGCTGAAGCTTTCTTT
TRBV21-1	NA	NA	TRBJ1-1	CASSKGRTGNTEAFF	TGTGCCAGCAGCAAGGGCCGGACGGGGAACACTGAAGCTTTCTTT
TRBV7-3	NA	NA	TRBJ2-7	CASSPMPGSLYEQYF	TGTGCCAGCAGCCCAATGCCAGGGAGTCTCTACGAGCAGTACTTC
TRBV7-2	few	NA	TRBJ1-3	CASSLFGNTIYF	TGTGCCAGCAGCTTATTCGGAAACACCATATATTTT
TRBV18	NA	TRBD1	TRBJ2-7	CASSPGQGGEQYF	TGTGCCAGCTCACCGGGACAGGGGGGCGAGCAGTACTTC
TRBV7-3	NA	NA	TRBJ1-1	CASSLTPGLENTEAFF	TGTGCCAGCAGCTTAACCCCGGGATTAGAGAACACTGAAGCTTTCTTT
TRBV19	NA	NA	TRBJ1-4	CASSISPDEKLFF	TGTGCCAGTAGTATCTCCCCCGATGAAAAACTGTTTTTT
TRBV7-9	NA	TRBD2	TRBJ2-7	CASSLAAGFSSEQYF	TGTGCCAGCAGCTTAGCAGCGGGGTTTTCAAGCGAGCAGTACTTC
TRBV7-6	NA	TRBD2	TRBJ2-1	CASSSASSRASGSPYNEQFF	TGTGCCAGCAGCTCAGCGTCGTCCAGGGCTAGCGGCAGCCCCTACAATGAGCAGTTCTTC
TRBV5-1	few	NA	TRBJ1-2	CASSLVSNYGYTF	TGCGCCAGCAGCTTGGTATCGAACTATGGCTACACCTTC
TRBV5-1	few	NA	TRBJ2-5	CASSFQETQYF	TGCGCCAGCAGCTTCCAAGAGACCCAGTACTTC
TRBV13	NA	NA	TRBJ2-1	CASSLMSASNEQFF	TGTGCCAGCAGCTTAATGTCAGCCTCCAATGAGCAGTTCTTC
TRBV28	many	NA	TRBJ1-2	CASSLFPRTPDDYGYTF	TGTGCCAGCAGTTTATTCCCGCGGACGCCGGACGACTATGGCTACACCTTC
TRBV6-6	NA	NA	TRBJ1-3	CASSQGFKGNTIYF	TGTGCCAGCAGCCAGGGGTTTAAGGGAAACACCATATATTTT
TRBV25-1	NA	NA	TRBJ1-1	CASSEYPQVVVTEAFF	TGTGCCAGCAGTGAATACCCACAGGTCGTAGTAACTGAAGCTTTCTTT
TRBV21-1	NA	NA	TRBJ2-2	CASSKGSLAPNTGELFF	TGTGCCAGCAGCAAAGGGTCCCTAGCGCCGAACACCGGGGAGCTGTTTTTT
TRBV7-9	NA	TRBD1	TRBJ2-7	CASSLWGRGLSSYEQYF	TGTGCCAGCAGCTTATGGGGCAGGGGGTTGAGCTCCTACGAGCAGTACTTC
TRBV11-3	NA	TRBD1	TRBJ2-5	CASSLGTRGQGLETQYF	TGTGCCAGCAGCTTAGGCACCCGTGGACAGGGGTTGGAGACCCAGTACTTC
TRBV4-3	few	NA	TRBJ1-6	CASSIQGGPLSSYNSPLHF	TGCGCCAGCAGCATTCAAGGAGGACCGTTGAGCTCCTATAATTCACCCCTCCACTTT
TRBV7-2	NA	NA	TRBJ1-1	CASNLRAGNTEAFF	TGTGCCAGCAACCTTCGTGCAGGGAACACTGAAGCTTTCTTT